This is a list of T cell receptor beta chains from one sample in a study of monozygotic twins with cystic fibrosis. TCRdb's copy holds only in-frame clones and misses some; the assay was immunoSEQ multiplex PCR. In the table there are some 14,000 clones, roughly 93% of which are singletons. Sample: blood. The receptors originated from a girl between 2 and 10 years old with cystic fibrosis. Both conserved end residues are part of each CDR3. The D gene is left open where the match is weak. Rows give clone size only sometimes, using once, few, many, or a class for an expanded clone.

TRBV14	TRBD2	NA	TRBJ2-1	CASSQGLAGGYNEQFF	TGTGCCAGCAGCCAAGGGCTAGCGGGAGGTTACAATGAGCAGTTCTTC
TRBV18	NA	once	TRBJ1-2	CASSLRTVNYGYTF	TGTGCCAGCTCACTGCGGACGGTTAACTATGGCTACACCTTC
TRBV27	NA	NA	TRBJ2-7	CASSLQGEQYF	TGTGCCAGCAGTTTACAGGGCGAGCAGTACTTC
TRBV5-1	NA	NA	TRBJ2-3	CASSPPQGPTDTQYF	TGCGCCAGCAGCCCTCCACAGGGACCCACAGATACGCAGTATTTT
TRBV27	NA	NA	TRBJ2-1	CASCWTSRGQQFF	TGTGCCAGCTGTTGGACCTCTCGCGGGCAGCAGTTCTTC
TRBV9	NA	NA	TRBJ2-3	CASSVEGFKDTQYF	TGTGCCAGCAGCGTAGAAGGGTTCAAAGATACGCAGTATTTT
TRBV27	TRBD1	NA	TRBJ1-5	CASSGQGVDNQPQHF	TGTGCCAGCAGTGGACAGGGGGTTGACAATCAGCCCCAGCATTTT
TRBV10-3	TRBD2	once	TRBJ2-1	CAISESNRLAGGHYNEQFF	TGTGCCATCAGTGAGTCGAATCGACTAGCGGGAGGGCATTACAATGAGCAGTTCTTC
TRBV11-2	NA	medium-sized	TRBJ2-7	CASSFRDEQYF	TGTGCCAGCAGCTTTCGGGACGAGCAGTACTTC
TRBV25-1	NA	NA	TRBJ1-2	CASSDRARGTYGYTF	TGTGCCAGCAGTGACCGGGCTCGAGGGACCTATGGCTACACCTTC
TRBV5-5	NA	NA	TRBJ2-2	CASSLGSIPPRSNTGELFF	TGTGCCAGCAGCCTCGGCAGCATTCCTCCTCGATCGAACACCGGGGAGCTGTTTTTT
TRBV19	NA	NA	TRBJ1-5	CASSIRSRWLNQPQHF	TGTGCCAGTAGTATTAGGAGCCGGTGGTTAAATCAGCCCCAGCATTTT
TRBV11-3	NA	once	TRBJ1-1	CASSLGMNTEAFF	TGTGCCAGCAGCCTGGGGATGAACACTGAAGCTTTCTTT
TRBV2	NA	NA	TRBJ2-3	CASIGAGWSTDTQYF	TGTGCCAGCATAGGCGCCGGTTGGAGCACAGATACGCAGTATTTT
TRBV28	TRBD1	few	TRBJ1-4	CASSSGGEKLFF	TGTGCCAGCAGCTCAGGGGGGGAAAAACTGTTTTTT
TRBV7-9	TRBD2	NA	TRBJ2-1	CASSSSGGSYNEQFF	TGTGCCAGCAGCTCTAGCGGAGGCTCCTACAATGAGCAGTTCTTC
TRBV2	NA	NA	TRBJ2-5	CASSVEVQETQYF	TGTGCCAGCAGTGTGGAGGTCCAAGAGACCCAGTACTTC
TRBV9	TRBD2	NA	TRBJ2-1	CASSPRGRGGSNWNEQFF	TGTGCCAGCAGCCCCCGGGGTAGGGGCGGGAGTAATTGGAATGAGCAGTTCTTC
TRBV2	TRBD1	NA	TRBJ1-2	CASSESRGQGYTF	TGTGCCAGCAGTGAATCAAGGGGGCAAGGCTACACCTTC
TRBV27	TRBD2	NA	TRBJ2-7	CASSTWTSGTSYEQYF	TGTGCCAGCAGTACCTGGACTAGCGGGACTTCCTACGAGCAGTACTTC
TRBV19	TRBD2	NA	TRBJ2-1	CASSIPSGRSGEQFF	TGTGCCAGTAGTATACCTAGCGGGAGGTCGGGAGAGCAGTTCTTC
TRBV27	NA	NA	TRBJ2-1	CASSRGQNNEQFF	TGTGCCAGCAGCCGGGGACAAAACAATGAGCAGTTCTTC
TRBV7-9	NA	NA	TRBJ2-7	CASSLVGQKPYEQYF	TGTGCCAGCAGCTTAGTGGGGCAGAAACCCTACGAGCAGTACTTC
TRBV19	NA	NA	TRBJ2-1	CASSINPTYNEQFF	TGTGCCAGTAGTATAAACCCAACCTACAATGAGCAGTTCTTC
TRBV5-1	NA	NA	TRBJ1-5	CASSLMVGQPQHF	TGCGCCAGCAGCTTGATGGTGGGGCAGCCCCAGCATTTT
TRBV2	TRBD1	NA	TRBJ2-7	CASRNTGDEQYF	TGTGCCAGCAGGAACACAGGGGACGAGCAGTACTTC
TRBV4-1	NA	NA	TRBJ2-1	CASSQLGTPYNEQFF	TGCGCCAGCAGCCAACTCGGGACACCGTACAATGAGCAGTTCTTC
TRBV5-1	NA	NA	TRBJ2-7	CASSLETLTYEQYF	TGCGCCAGCAGCTTGGAGACTCTTACCTACGAGCAGTACTTC
TRBV19	NA	NA	TRBJ2-2	CASRGMLANTGELFF	TGTGCCAGTAGGGGGATGCTCGCGAACACCGGGGAGCTGTTTTTT
TRBV6-4	NA	NA	TRBJ2-3	CASSPEWGADTQYF	TGTGCCAGCAGCCCCGAGTGGGGGGCAGATACGCAGTATTTT
TRBV7-2	NA	NA	TRBJ2-3	CASSLSPPDTQYF	TGTGCCAGCAGCTTGTCCCCTCCAGATACGCAGTATTTT
TRBV7-8	TRBD2	NA	TRBJ2-3	CASSYAGTSAQYF	TGTGCCAGCAGCTACGCCGGGACTAGTGCGCAGTATTTT
TRBV11-2	TRBD2	NA	TRBJ2-7	CASSPTRGRADSYEQYF	TGTGCCAGCAGCCCAACTAGAGGGAGGGCCGACTCCTACGAGCAGTACTTC
TRBV18	TRBD1	NA	TRBJ2-5	CASSPRRRQGWETQYF	TGTGCCAGCTCCCCGCGTCGCCGACAGGGATGGGAGACCCAGTACTTC
TRBV6-7	NA	NA	TRBJ2-3	CASSTRRFTQYF	TGTGCCAGCAGTACCCGCCGGTTTACGCAGTATTTT
TRBV19	NA	NA	TRBJ1-5	CASSIGQVNQPQHF	TGTGCCAGTAGTATAGGACAGGTGAATCAGCCCCAGCATTTT
TRBV28	NA	NA	TRBJ1-2	CASSSQGLFGYTF	TGTGCCAGCAGTTCCCAGGGGTTGTTCGGCTACACCTTC
TRBV18	TRBD1	NA	TRBJ1-2	CASSPGSLETGSAKGYTF	TGTGCCAGCTCACCGGGCAGCCTCGAGACAGGGTCGGCGAAGGGCTACACCTTC
TRBV30	TRBD1	NA	TRBJ1-3	CAWSGYTGGDSGNTIYF	TGTGCCTGGAGTGGGTATACAGGGGGCGACTCTGGAAACACCATATATTTT
TRBV9	NA	NA	TRBJ2-7	CASSVVDSSYEQYF	TGTGCCAGCAGCGTAGTCGATAGCTCCTACGAGCAGTACTTC
TRBV6-5	TRBD2	once	TRBJ2-7	CASGLAGDLEQYF	TGTGCCAGCGGACTAGCGGGAGATCTCGAGCAGTACTTC
TRBV27	TRBD2	NA	TRBJ2-1	CASRLAGVTNEQFF	TGTGCCAGCAGACTAGCGGGAGTTACCAATGAGCAGTTCTTC
TRBV28	TRBD1	once	TRBJ2-7	CASSPGGGTGYEQYF	TGTGCCAGCAGCCCGGGTGGGGGGACAGGGTACGAGCAGTACTTC
TRBV7-6	TRBD2	NA	TRBJ2-3	CASSPGLAGADTQYF	TGTGCCAGCAGCCCAGGACTAGCGGGAGCAGATACGCAGTATTTT
TRBV25-1	TRBD2	NA	TRBJ2-1	CASSEAGAIYNEQFF	TGTGCCAGCAGTGAAGCGGGAGCGATCTACAATGAGCAGTTCTTC
TRBV29-1	NA	NA	TRBJ2-1	CSVEEAQGAYVYEQFF	TGCAGCGTTGAAGAGGCCCAAGGGGCGTACGTCTATGAGCAGTTCTTC
TRBV30	NA	NA	TRBJ2-7	CAGSEDYRFYEQYF	TGTGCCGGGTCCGAGGACTATCGTTTCTACGAGCAGTACTTC
TRBV14	NA	NA	TRBJ1-3	CASSQGANSGNTIYF	TGTGCCAGCAGCCAAGGGGCGAACTCTGGAAACACCATATATTTT
TRBV4-2	TRBD1	NA	TRBJ1-1	CASSHGTGLMNTEAFF	TGTGCCAGCAGCCACGGGACAGGGTTAATGAACACTGAAGCTTTCTTT
TRBV18	TRBD1	NA	TRBJ2-7	CASSPIGDSSYEQYF	TGTGCCAGCTCACCTATTGGGGACAGCTCCTACGAGCAGTACTTC
TRBV10-1	TRBD1	NA	TRBJ1-1	CASRLGQGRERGTEAFF	TGCGCCAGCAGACTCGGACAGGGGCGAGAACGAGGCACTGAAGCTTTCTTT
TRBV7-9	NA	NA	TRBJ1-1	CASSPRSGRNTEAFF	TGTGCCAGCAGCCCGAGATCAGGGAGGAACACTGAAGCTTTCTTT
TRBV11-3	NA	NA	TRBJ2-1	CASSSPFGGPYNEQFF	TGTGCCAGCAGCTCCCCTTTTGGCGGCCCCTACAATGAGCAGTTCTTC